This TCR beta chain was recorded in a study of cytotoxic CD8 clonotypes in ibrutinib-treated CLL. Study background: Among patients, approximately 25 responded partially and 2 completely; around 14 then stayed remitted and some 12 progressed after median 68 months. Sequenced samples delivered averages of roughly 250,000 productive templates and more than 75,000 productive rearrangements. Study results and caveats: Treatment left the uncommon public clonotypes either contracted or stable in frequency.

Depths of 1 in 200,000 to 1 in 1 million T cells were the sequencing target. The repertoire was sequenced with immunoSEQ multiplex PCR; TCRdb's copy has only in-frame clones and lacks some. The sample holds some 93,000 clones, approximately 80% seen once. A word on this clone: Its specificity is not known.

This TCR came from a human donor with chronic lymphocytic leukemia. The sample here was PBMCs, taken after 12 months of ibrutinib treatment.

The CDR3 DNA reads as TGTGCCAGCAGCTCCCTGGGGGGCCTTATGAACACTGAAGCTTTCTTT. Its translation is CASSSLGGLMNTEAFF. V gene TRBV7-6 combines with J gene TRBJ1-1, with D tentatively TRBD1 (6 bases). Per germline, CDR1 SGHVS and CDR2 FNYEAQ. The CDR3 spans 16 residues. The germline V and J ends were trimmed by 4 bases and 0 bases, with 15 bases remaining between them.